This T cell receptor beta chain was sequenced for a study of CXCR3-negative and CXCR3-positive naive CD8 T cells. Study-wide results and caveats: Similar TRBV-TRBJ usage was seen in naive cells (both CXCR3-negative and CXCR3-positive), but memory cells differed. The level of CXCR3 expression partially decreased after cryopreservation; the majority of assays used fresh PBMCs.

Germline V gene lookup returns CDR1 SNHLY and CDR2 FYNNEI. There are 18 residues in the CDR3. Naive CD8+ T cells showed CD45RO-CCR7+CD27+CD95-. Details on this clonotype: Antigen unknown.

Preparation of TRB cDNA libraries relied on 5' RACE carrying UMI labels. No DNA is given; TCRdb re-called the 5' RACE reads and lists each CDR3 protein once. The listing contains 92,000 or so distinct CDR3 sequences. Sequenced material: naive CXCR3- CD8+ T cells from blood. Subset indicated: CD45RO-CCR7+CD27+CD95- naive CD8+ T cells lacking CXCR3 (TNR3-). This receptor was obtained from a human donor in good health. Some clones in this sample may be carry-over from other donors' samples. The gene calls are TRBV2 and TRBJ1-2; the TCRdb D gene call, TRBD1, has no DNA to confirm it. CDR3 residues: CASDDDHRQPSSMGGYTF.